The present entry profiles one T cell receptor beta chain with its context. Its antigen remains unknown. With 60 Vbeta and 13 Jbeta primers, the PCR was carried out. Assay used: immunoSEQ multiplex PCR; TCRdb lists only in-frame clones, some missing. The sample has 99,000 or so clones, roughly 73% seen once. The sample belongs to a study of cytomegalovirus exposure and HLA in healthy donors. Study conclusions and caveats: In a later analysis, a missense DCLRE1C variant was linked to TCR beta V- and J-gene trimming.

This TCR came from a woman between 35 and 50 years old in good health and CMV-seropositive. The sequencing sample was made of PBMCs.

CDR3 residues: CASSYGRAGTDTQYF. The CDR3 DNA follows: TGTGCCAGCAGTTACGGCAGGGCAGGCACAGATACGCAGTATTTT. The chain couples TRBV6-5 to TRBJ2-3; possibly TRBD1 for D (5 bases). CDR3 length: 15 amino acids. Germline values: CDR1 MNHEY, CDR2 SVGAGI. V dropped 2 bases and J dropped 1 base, with 10 bases sitting between them.